This T cell receptor (beta chain) was captured in a study of human T cells and chemical hapten exposure. CDR3 size: 15 residues. Trimming stripped 3 bases from V and 1 base from J, with 9 bases between. This clonotype was recorded at least ten times. Indicated time point: patch test 1, 2 weeks after DPC sensitization. Documented treatment: therapeutic diphenylcyclopropenone sensitization with weekly scalp DPC. One entry per CDR3 protein results from TCRdb running MiXCR on the RACE reads. The table includes about 99,000 distinct CDR3 sequences, roughly 12% detected once. This sequence joins TRBV12-3 or TRBV12-4 and TRBJ2-2, with a tentative D call TRBD1 (6 bases). This receptor was identified in a woman between 40 and 50 years old with alopecia areata. Some clones in this sample may be carry-over from other donors' samples. The sequencing used whole blood, collected in connection with sensitization to the hapten diphenylcyclopropenone (DPC). Here the CDR3 reads CASSLRGWNTGELFF. The CDR3 bases are TGTGCCAGCAGTTTGAGGGGGTGGAACACCGGGGAGCTGTTTTTT.